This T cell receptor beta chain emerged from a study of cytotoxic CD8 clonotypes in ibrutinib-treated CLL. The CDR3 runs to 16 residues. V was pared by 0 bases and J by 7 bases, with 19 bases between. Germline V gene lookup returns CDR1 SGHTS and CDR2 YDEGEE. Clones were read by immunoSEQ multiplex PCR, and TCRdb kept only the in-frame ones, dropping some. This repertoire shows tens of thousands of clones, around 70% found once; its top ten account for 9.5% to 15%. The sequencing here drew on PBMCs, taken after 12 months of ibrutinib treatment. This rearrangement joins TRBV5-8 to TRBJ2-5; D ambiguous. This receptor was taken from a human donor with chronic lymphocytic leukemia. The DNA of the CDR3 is TGTGCCAGCAGCTTGGGGCGGATTGGTGGTTCGTCGACCCAGTACTTC. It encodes CASSLGRIGGSSTQYF. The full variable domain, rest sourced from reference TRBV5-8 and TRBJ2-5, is EAGVTQSPTHLIKTRGQQATLRCSPISGHTSVYWYQQALGLGLQFLLWYDEGEERNRGNFPPRFSGRQFPNYSSELNVNALELEDSALYLCASSLGRIGGSSTQYFGPGTRLLVL.